This T cell receptor (beta chain) appears in the sequencing data of a study of blood T cell repertoires in COVID-19. Study overall: The cDNA or gDNA used as material had been derived from T cells, B-cell-depleted T cells, or PBMCs.

Original data processing: Counts of nucleated cells, estimated from reference gene primer amplification, were obtained. The table came from immunoSEQ multiplex PCR; TCRdb's copy has only in-frame clones and leaves some out. The V and J calls and clone size are taken from that table; D and trimming were inferred from the DNA. The repertoire holds some 210,000 clones, roughly 80% seen once, with less than 20% in the top ten. The V end was cut by 4 bases, the J end by 9 bases, with 19 bases between. The CDR3 loop spans 16 amino acids. The germline V gene has CDR1 MNHNY and CDR2 SVGAGI (reference sequence).

The sequence derives from a human donor in a cohort sampled during active COVID-19. Sequences were obtained from peripheral blood. This chain links TRBV6-6 with TRBJ1-6; D not certain. As DNA, the CDR3 is TGTGCCAGCAGTTTCCCAATTCCGAGTACGAGTTCACCCCTCCACTTT. The encoded protein is CASSFPIPSTSSPLHF.